Below, 17 T cell receptor beta chains from the same sample are listed, as sequenced in a study of regulatory T cells in long-lasting Graves disease. Time point defined: newly diagnosed GD, antithyroid drugs for less than 3 months. There was RNA extracted from PBMCs, and the TCR library was made from it. For TCR beta, libraries came from iRepertoire HTBI primers and Arm-PCR of CDR3 regions. Each CDR3 protein gets one entry after TCRdb re-called the multiplex PCR reads with MiXCR. The sample carries some 500,000 distinct CDR3 sequences, around 15% recorded once. These same records also appear under a second study, on T cells in Graves' hyperthyroidism and ophthalmopathy.

The starting material was peripheral blood mononuclear cells (PBMCs), obtained at new diagnosis, from a patient treated with antithyroid drugs. The receptors here all came from a woman aged 40-65 years with Graves disease.

The table lists this clonotype with many counts. CDR3 sequence (DNA): TGTGCCAGCAGTGAATACGGCAGGGAGATAGCCAAAAACATTCAGTACTTC. Translation gives CASSEYGREIAKNIQYF. The chain links TRBV2 to TRBJ2-4; perhaps D is TRBD1 or TRBD2 (5 bases each). From germline, CDR1 is SNHLY and CDR2 FYNNEI. The CDR3 consists of 17 residues. V shed 2 bases and J shed 0 bases, with 14 bases lying between them. Variable domain in full (rest from reference TRBV2 and TRBJ2-4): EPEVTQTPSHQVTQMGQEVILRCVPISNHLYFYWYRQILGQKVEFLVSFYNNEISEKSEIFDDQFSVERPDGSNFTLKIRSTKLEDSAMYFCASSEYGREIAKNIQYFGAGTRLSVL.

This clonotype occurred a few times. The chain uses TRBV5-1 and TRBJ2-2; D is uncertain. Trimming took 5 bases from V and 1 from J, leaving 9 bases between them. The germline CDR1 and CDR2 sequences are SGHRS and YFSETQ. CDR3 length: 14 amino acids. The chain's CDR3 is CASSPTLNTGELFF. The DNA of the CDR3 is TGCGCCAGCAGTCCCACACTGAACACCGGGGAGCTGTTTTTT.

This clonotype was recorded at least ten times. The chain employs TRBV2 and TRBJ2-7; D might be TRBD2 (5 bases). The CDR3 spans 11 residues. The germline V gene encodes CDR1 SNHLY and CDR2 FYNNEI. Trimming removed 4 bases from V and 6 bases from J, with 7 bases in between. CDR3 loop: CASSGESEQYF. Written as DNA, the CDR3 is TGTGCCAGCAGTGGGGAGAGCGAGCAGTACTTC.

This clonotype was counted at least ten times. The rearrangement links TRBV7-2 to TRBJ1-1; D is perhaps TRBD1 (5 bases). This CDR3 has 15 amino acids. Germline lookup yields CDR1 SGHTA and CDR2 FQGNSA. V lost 1 base, J lost 5 bases, and 14 bases lay in between. The CDR3 DNA is TGTGCCAGCAGCTTAGACCACAGGCTCGATACTGAAGCTTTCTTT. This codes for CASSLDHRLDTEAFF.

The CDR3 region has the DNA TGTGCCAGCAGAACCGATCAGAACGTCATGAACACTGAAGCTTTCTTT. This encodes CASRTDQNVMNTEAFF. This chain links TRBV5-4 with TRBJ1-1; D gene ambiguous. V was cut by 5 bases and J by 0 bases, with 17 bases left in between. The length of the CDR3 is 16 residues. Looked up from germline, CDR1 is SGHNT and CDR2 is YYREEE (reference sequence).

The chain recombines TRBV30 with TRBJ2-7; tentative D call: TRBD2 (7 bases). Germline loops: CDR1 GTSNPN, CDR2 SVGIG (reference sequence). This CDR3 region has 13 residues. The V end was cut by 6 bases, the J end by 3 bases, with 15 bases between. CDR3 in DNA: TGTGCCTGTACAAGGGGGGGCCACTACGAGCAGTACTTC. It translates to CACTRGGHYEQYF. Drawing the rest from reference TRBV30 and TRBJ2-7, the complete variable domain is SQTIHQWPATLVQPVGSPLSLECTVEGTSNPNLYWYRQAAGRGLQLLFYSVGIGQISSEVPQNLSASRPQDRQFILSSKKLLLSDSGFYLCACTRGGHYEQYFGPGTRLTVT.

Points on this clonotype: A far larger clone is one nucleotide away, so this likely arose from a read error. The rearrangement joins TRBV28 to TRBJ2-1, with D possibly TRBD2 on 5 matching bases. Trimming removed 3 bases from V and 10 bases from J, with 16 bases in between. This CDR3 has 14 residues. In germline, CDR1 is MDHEN, CDR2 SYDVKM. The CDR3 protein is CASSFSGRVYEQFF. As DNA, the CDR3 is TGTGCCAGCAGTTTCTCTGGGCGGGTCTACGAGCAGTTCTTC.

This clonotype has just a few counts. The V call is TRBV19, the J call TRBJ1-1; perhaps TRBD1 as D (6 bases). The length of the CDR3 is 12 residues. Trimming removed 1 base from V and 8 bases from J, with 8 bases in between. Germline-derived CDR1 and CDR2 are LNHDA and SQIVND (reference sequence). In nucleotides, the CDR3 is TGTGCCAGTAGTATAGCGAGGGGGGAAGCTTTCTTT. It translates to CASSIARGEAFF.

This clonotype was picked up many times. This chain joins TRBV11-1 and TRBJ1-1; D gene uncertain. This CDR3 is built from 13 residues. Germline CDR1 reads SGHAT; CDR2 reads FQDESV (reference sequence). V lost 4 bases to trimming and J lost 7 bases, with 13 bases between them. This CDR3 is CASSSTIGNEAFF. For the CDR3, the DNA is TGTGCCAGCAGCTCAACAATAGGGAATGAAGCTTTCTTT.

This clonotype was counted ten times or more. The chain couples TRBV5-1 to TRBJ1-1; D is unclear. In germline, CDR1 is SGHRS, CDR2 YFSETQ. This CDR3 has 13 residues. V dropped 10 bases and J dropped 2 bases, with 15 bases sitting between them. The CDR3 sequence is CAGRTNTNTEAFF. The CDR3 bases are TGCGCCGGGCGAACTAATACCAACACTGAAGCTTTCTTT.

This clonotype was detected many times. The chain employs TRBV3-1 and TRBJ2-1; TRBD1 matches 8 bases. The CDR3 runs to 15 residues. Germline CDR1 is LGHDT and CDR2 is YNNKEL (reference sequence). V lost 1 base to trimming and J lost 1 base; unmatched junction nucleotides: 0. CDR3 amino acids: CASSQGTGSYNEQFF. CDR3 coding DNA: TGTGCCAGCAGCCAAGGGACAGGGTCCTACAATGAGCAGTTCTTC.

This clonotype was recorded many times. CDR3 region: CASSEQVLNTEAFF. DNA for the CDR3: TGTGCCAGCAGCGAACAGGTGCTGAACACTGAAGCTTTCTTT. The chain recombines TRBV12-3 or TRBV12-4 with TRBJ1-1, with D perhaps TRBD1 (5 bases). V was pared by 6 bases and J by 0 bases, with 11 bases between. The CDR3 totals 14 residues.

For this clonotype: Because it lacks the conserved phenylalanine or tryptophan at the end, this CDR3 is likely a read error. The V call is TRBV20-1, the J call TRBJ1-2; 10 nucleotides agree with TRBD1. Trimming removed 3 bases from V and 10 bases from J; junction bases left unmatched: 11. The CDR3 is 14 amino acids. The germline gives CDR1 DFQATT, CDR2 SNEGSKA (reference sequence). In DNA, the CDR3 is TGCAGTGCTAGCGACCCGACAGGGGGCTTTCTCTACACCCTC. Translating it yields CSASDPTGGFLYTL.

The chain is built from TRBV15 and TRBJ2-2; a weak D match, TRBD1 (6 bases). Germline assignment: CDR1 LNHNV and CDR2 YYDKDF (reference sequence). The CDR3 has 14 residues. Trimming shortened V by 3 bases and J by 1 base, and 6 bases separated the two germline ends. In DNA, the CDR3 is TGTGCCACCAGCAGGGACAGGAACACCGGGGAGCTGTTTTTT. It encodes CATSRDRNTGELFF.

There are many counts of this clonotype. The chain links TRBV4-2 to TRBJ2-5, with 9 bases aligning to TRBD2. With V trimmed by 0 bases and J by 2 bases, 4 bases remained unmatched. The CDR3 totals 16 residues. Germline loops: CDR1 LGHNA, CDR2 YNFKEQ. In nucleotides, the CDR3 is TGTGCCAGCAGCCAAGATCGGGCGGGGGGGCAAGAGACCCAGTACTTC. Its translation: CASSQDRAGGQETQYF.

The genes are TRBV6-2 or TRBV6-3 and TRBJ2-5; D may be TRBD2 (6 bases). The CDR3 consists of 13 residues. Germline V gives CDR1 MNHEY, CDR2 SVGEGT. Trimming removed 6 bases at V and 2 bases at J, with 10 bases between. CDR3 amino acids: CASRLGTQETQYF. The DNA of the CDR3 is TGTGCCAGCAGACTGGGGACTCAAGAGACCCAGTACTTC.

This clonotype came up a few times. V and J are TRBV25-1 and TRBJ1-1; unclear D gene. The CDR3 contains 16 residues. CDR1 and CDR2 from the germline V gene are MGHDK and SYGVNS. Trimming removed 1 base at V and 4 bases at J, with 16 bases between. DNA of the CDR3: TGTGCCAGCAGTGAATTAGGCGGGAAAGGGTTCACTGAAGCTTTCTTT. This translates into CASSELGGKGFTEAFF.